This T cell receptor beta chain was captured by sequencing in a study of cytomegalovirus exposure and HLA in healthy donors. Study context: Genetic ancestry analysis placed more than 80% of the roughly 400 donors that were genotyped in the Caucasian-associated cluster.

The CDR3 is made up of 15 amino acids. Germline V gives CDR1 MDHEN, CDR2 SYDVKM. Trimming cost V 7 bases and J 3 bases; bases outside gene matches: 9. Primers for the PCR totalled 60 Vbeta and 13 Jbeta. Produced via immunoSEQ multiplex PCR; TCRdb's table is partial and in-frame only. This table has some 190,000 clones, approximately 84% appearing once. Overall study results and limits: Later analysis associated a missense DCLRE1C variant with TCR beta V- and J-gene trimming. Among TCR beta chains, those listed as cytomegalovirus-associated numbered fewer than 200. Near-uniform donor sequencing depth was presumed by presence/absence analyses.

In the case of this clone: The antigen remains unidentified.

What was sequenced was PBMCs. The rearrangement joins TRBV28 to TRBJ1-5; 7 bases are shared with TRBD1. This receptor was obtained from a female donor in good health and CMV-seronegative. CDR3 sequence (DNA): TGTGCCAGCACCCCGACGGACAGGTTCAATCAGCCCCAGCATTTT. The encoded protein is CASTPTDRFNQPQHF. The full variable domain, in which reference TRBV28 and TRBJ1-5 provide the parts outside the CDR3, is DVKVTQSSRYLVKRTGEKVFLECVQDMDHENMFWYRQDPGLGLRLIYFSYDVKMKEKGDIPEGYSVSREKKERFSLILESASTNQTSMYLCASTPTDRFNQPQHFGDGTRLSIL.